A selection of T cell receptor beta chains follows, all from one sample in a study of T cell repertoires in cytomegalovirus infection. MiXCR, run by TCRdb on the reads, gives a single entry per CDR3 protein. The data contain some 180,000 distinct CDR3 sequences, more than 9% of them singletons. The specimen sequenced was PBMCs. Receptor source: a human donor in good health (CMV status not recorded). Some clones in this sample may be carry-over from other donors' samples. CDR3s include the opening cysteine and the closing phenylalanine or tryptophan. A D gene is named only where the DNA matches it firmly. A clone size is listed for some rows: how often the clone was seen (once, few, many), or a class if it is expanded.

V,D,length,size,J,CDR3,DNA
TRBV7-2,-,17,few,TRBJ2-1,CASSRIGGRGGYNEQFF,TGTGCCAGCAGCCGTATAGGGGGGAGGGGGGGTTACAATGAGCAGTTCTTC
TRBV12-5,-,14,-,TRBJ2-3,CASGPGGAGDTQYF,TGTGCTAGTGGTCCCGGAGGGGCGGGAGATACGCAGTATTTT
TRBV7-9,-,15,few,TRBJ1-1,CASSLGMGQNTEAFF,TGTGCCAGCAGCTTAGGCATGGGACAGAACACTGAAGCTTTCTTT
TRBV19,TRBD1,16,many,TRBJ2-2,CASSPPDRGLTGELFF,TGTGCCAGTAGTCCGCCGGACAGGGGGCTTACCGGGGAGCTGTTTTTT
TRBV7-8,TRBD1,14,many,TRBJ1-6,CASSLGTGGSPLHF,TGTGCCAGCAGCTTAGGCACAGGGGGGTCACCCCTCCACTTT
TRBV29-1,TRBD2,15,-,TRBJ2-2,CSVVTSGANTGELFF,TGCAGCGTCGTGACTAGCGGAGCTAACACCGGGGAGCTGTTTTTT
TRBV7-8,-,14,many,TRBJ1-2,CASSPFLSVYGYTF,TGTGCCAGCAGCCCCTTCCTATCGGTGTATGGCTACACCTTC
TRBV29-1,TRBD1,13,-,TRBJ1-4,CSVEGQGSEKLFF,TGCAGCGTCGAGGGACAGGGGAGTGAAAAACTGTTTTTT
TRBV28,-,14,-,TRBJ1-5,CASSRGGPGQPQHF,TGTGCCAGCAGCCGGGGGGGGCCAGGTCAGCCCCAGCATTTT
TRBV7-9,TRBD2,18,few,TRBJ2-3,CASSSGVVAGEPPDTQYF,TGTGCCAGCAGCTCAGGGGTAGTAGCGGGAGAACCCCCAGATACGCAGTATTTT
TRBV19,-,12,many,TRBJ1-1,CASTPTGDKAFF,TGTGCCAGTACCCCGACAGGTGATAAAGCTTTCTTT
TRBV19,TRBD1,15,-,TRBJ2-7,CASSIGTGGTYEQYF,TGTGCCAGTAGTATAGGTACAGGGGGAACCTACGAGCAGTACTTC
TRBV4-3,-,15,few,TRBJ1-2,CASSQDLTGRGGYTF,TGCGCCAGCAGCCAAGATCTAACAGGACGAGGTGGCTACACCTTC
TRBV7-9,TRBD1,16,many,TRBJ2-7,CASSLGQGIPKHEQYF,TGTGCCAGCAGCTTAGGACAGGGTATACCTAAACACGAGCAGTACTTC
TRBV20-1,TRBD2,14,-,TRBJ2-7,CSARTAGGKYEQYF,TGCAGTGCTAGAACGGCGGGGGGAAAGTACGAGCAGTACTTC
TRBV12-3/TRBV12-4,-,12,many,TRBJ2-1,CASSLSKGEQFF,TGTGCCAGCAGTTTAAGCAAAGGGGAGCAGTTCTTC
TRBV7-8,-,15,many,TRBJ1-6,CASRSTGLKNSPLHF,TGTGCCAGCAGATCTACGGGTCTAAAAAACTCACCCCTCCACTTT
TRBV20-1,-,14,few,TRBJ1-1,CSARETEGGYEAFF,TGCAGTGCTAGAGAAACAGAAGGAGGTTATGAGGCTTTCTTT
TRBV19,-,13,-,TRBJ1-1,CASSILENTEAFF,TGTGCCAGTAGTATTTTGGAGAACACTGAAGCTTTCTTT
TRBV20-1,-,13,few,TRBJ2-7,CSARGSLTYEQYF,TGCAGTGCTAGAGGCAGCTTAACCTACGAGCAGTACTTC
TRBV7-9,TRBD1,16,few,TRBJ2-3,CASSPTKGQSADTQYF,TGTGCCAGCAGCCCCACGAAGGGACAGAGCGCAGATACGCAGTATTTT
TRBV20-1,-,13,-,TRBJ2-7,CSARVPGSYEQYF,TGCAGTGCTAGAGTTCCGGGCTCCTACGAGCAGTACTTC
TRBV6-8,-,15,few,TRBJ2-7,CASSYSRGTLYEQYF,TGTGCCAGCAGTTACTCACGGGGAACCCTCTACGAGCAGTACTTC
TRBV10-3,TRBD2,14,-,TRBJ2-7,CAVRSGAPFYEQYF,TGTGCCGTCCGGAGCGGGGCGCCCTTCTACGAGCAGTACTTC
TRBV6-5,-,16,many,TRBJ2-2,CASSYSASWGTGELFF,TGTGCCAGCAGTTACTCGGCTAGCTGGGGGACCGGGGAGCTGTTTTTT
TRBV28,-,15,many,TRBJ1-2,CASSLGSGFSYGYTF,TGTGCCAGCAGTTTAGGGTCCGGGTTCAGCTATGGCTACACCTTC
TRBV7-2,-,14,many,TRBJ2-7,CASSSGGSGYEQYF,TGTGCCAGCAGCTCCGGGGGTTCGGGCTACGAGCAGTACTTC